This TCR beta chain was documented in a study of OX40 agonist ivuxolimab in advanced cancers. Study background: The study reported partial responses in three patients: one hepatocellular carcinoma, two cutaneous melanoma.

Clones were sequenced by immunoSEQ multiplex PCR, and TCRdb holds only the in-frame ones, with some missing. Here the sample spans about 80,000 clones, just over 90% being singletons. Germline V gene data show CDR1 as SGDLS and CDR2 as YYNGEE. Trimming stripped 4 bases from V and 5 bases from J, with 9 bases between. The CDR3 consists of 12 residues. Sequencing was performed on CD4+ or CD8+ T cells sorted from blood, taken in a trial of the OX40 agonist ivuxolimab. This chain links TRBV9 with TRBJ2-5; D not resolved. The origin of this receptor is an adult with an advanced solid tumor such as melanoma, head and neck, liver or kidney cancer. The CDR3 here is CASSPTEETQYF. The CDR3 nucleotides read TGTGCCAGCAGCCCGACGGAGGAGACCCAGTACTTC. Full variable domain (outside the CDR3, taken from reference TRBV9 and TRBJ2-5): DSGVTQTPKHLITATGQRVTLRCSPRSGDLSVYWYQQSLDQGLQFLIQYYNGEERAKGNILERFSAQQFPDLHSELNLSSLELGDSALYFCASSPTEETQYFGPGTRLLVL.